The 30 T cell receptor beta chains below were found in one sample sequenced in a study of identical twins. TCRdb processed the 5' RACE reads anew with MiXCR; each CDR3 protein has one entry. Among 690,000 or so distinct CDR3 sequences listed, approximately 9% were seen once. This sample was shared with a second study, whose subject was yellow fever vaccine responses in identical twins.

Input material: PBMCs. The source of these receptors is a woman in her late teens or twenties in good health.

This clonotype has more than one count but fewer than ten. The chain is built from TRBV29-1 and TRBJ2-5; the D gene is possibly TRBD2 (6 bases). The CDR3 sequence is 12 residues long. V was pared by 8 bases and J by 4 bases, with 14 bases between. Germline CDR1 is SQVTM and CDR2 is ANQGSEA. CDR3 coding DNA: TGCAGCCGGGTACCCGGGGGAGAGACCCAGTACTTC. Protein: CSRVPGGETQYF. The entire variable domain, with the rest obtained from reference TRBV29-1 and TRBJ2-5, is as follows: SAVISQKPSRDICQRGTSLTIQCQVDSQVTMMFWYRQQPGQSLTLIATANQGSEATYESGFVIDKFPISRPNLTFSTLTVSNMSPEDSSIYLCSRVPGGETQYFGPGTRLLVL.

The DNA for the CDR3 is TGTGCCAGCACCCCCGACAGGGGACATTACAATGAGCAGTTCTTC. It yields the protein CASTPDRGHYNEQFF. V and J are TRBV6-1 and TRBJ2-1; TRBD1 aligns across 8 bases. The CDR3 length is 15 residues. V shed 7 bases and J 4 bases; nucleotides not matched to a gene: 9. The germline CDR1 and CDR2 sequences are MNHNS and SASEGT.

The J gene is TRBJ2-2, the V gene TRBV25-1; 8 bases fit TRBD1. Germline CDR1 reads MGHDK; CDR2 reads SYGVNS. Unmatched junction bases numbered 4, after V lost 0 bases and J lost 4 bases. The CDR3 sequence is 16 residues long. The CDR3 region is CASSEYSGGFTGELFF. Here the CDR3 DNA reads TGTGCCAGCAGTGAATACTCAGGGGGCTTCACCGGGGAGCTGTTTTTT.

This chain joins TRBV2 and TRBJ2-5; D is unresolved. Per germline, CDR1 SNHLY and CDR2 FYNNEI. The CDR3 totals 13 residues. Deletions cut 8 bases from V and 5 bases from J, with 15 bases between. The CDR3 loop is CASGPTLGETQYF. In DNA form, the CDR3 reads TGTGCCAGCGGACCAACTCTCGGGGAGACCCAGTACTTC.

The chain is built from TRBV7-9 and TRBJ2-7, with a weak D call TRBD2 (6 bases). V was trimmed by 7 bases and J by 6 bases, leaving 28 bases between them. Germline assignment: CDR1 SEHNR and CDR2 FQNEAQ (reference sequence). The CDR3 loop spans 17 amino acids. This CDR3 reads CASTGVIGPSPSGEQYF. In nucleotides, the CDR3 is TGTGCCAGCACGGGGGTCATCGGACCATCCCCAAGTGGCGAGCAGTACTTC.

This clonotype was observed a handful of times. The V and J genes are TRBV7-9 and TRBJ1-1; D is unresolved. Trimming cost V 1 base and J 3 bases, with 18 bases left between them. The CDR3 spans 17 residues. CDR1 SEHNR and CDR2 FQNEAQ come from the germline V gene (reference sequence). The CDR3 nucleotides are TGTGCCAGCAGCTTAGTTTTGAATCTGGGGAAGGACACTGAAGCTTTCTTT. This sequence encodes CASSLVLNLGKDTEAFF.

J is TRBJ1-2 and V is TRBV11-2, with 9 bases lining up with TRBD1. This CDR3 contains 15 residues. V shed 5 bases, J shed 4 bases, and the junction held 8 bases outside the gene matches. The V gene's germline CDR1 is SGHAT and CDR2 FQNNGV. CDR3 loop: CASSPGTGTFYGYTF. The CDR3 DNA reads as TGTGCCAGCAGCCCGGGGACAGGGACTTTCTATGGCTACACCTTC.

This clonotype was seen many times. The genes are TRBV6-5 and TRBJ2-1, with D uncertain. The CDR3 runs 19 residues. The germline V gene has CDR1 MNHEY and CDR2 SVGAGI. V lost 0 bases, J lost 1 base, and 19 bases lay in between. For the CDR3, the DNA is TGTGCCAGCAGTTACTCACACTCTCCACAGAGGCGTTCCTACAATGAGCAGTTCTTC. Its translation: CASSYSHSPQRRSYNEQFF.

The J gene is TRBJ1-5, the V gene TRBV7-9, with TRBD1 identical over 8 bases. Germline assignment: CDR1 SEHNR and CDR2 FQNEAQ (reference sequence). The CDR3 is made up of 15 amino acids. V shed 5 bases, J shed 5 bases, and the junction held 8 bases outside the gene matches. CDR3 region: CASSIGQGIDQPQHF. The CDR3 DNA is TGTGCCAGCAGCATTGGACAGGGAATAGATCAGCCCCAGCATTTT.

This clonotype was counted a few times. The gene calls are TRBV7-6 and TRBJ2-2; D possibly corresponds to TRBD2 (5 bases). The CDR3 covers 14 residues. Germline lookup yields CDR1 SGHVS and CDR2 FNYEAQ. V lost 0 bases and J lost 7, with 9 bases in between. DNA for the CDR3: TGTGCCAGCAGCTTAGCGCGAGGAGGCGGGGAGCTGTTTTTT. Its protein is CASSLARGGGELFF.

In this sample, this clonotype turned up a few times. The genes are TRBV28 and TRBJ2-2; 14 bases align to TRBD2. This CDR3 comprises 16 residues. Per germline, CDR1 MDHEN and CDR2 SYDVKM. V shed 4 bases, J shed 5 bases, and the junction held 3 bases outside the gene matches. CDR3 amino acids: CASSSGLAGGTGELFF. The CDR3 DNA follows: TGTGCCAGCAGTTCCGGACTAGCGGGGGGTACCGGGGAGCTGTTTTTT.

This clonotype was seen at least ten times. The V gene is TRBV24-1, the J gene TRBJ2-3; 9 bases agree with TRBD1. The germline V gene encodes CDR1 KGHDR and CDR2 SFDVKD. CDR3 length: 17 residues. V lost 7 bases to trimming and J lost 4 bases; unmatched junction nucleotides: 14. CDR3 amino acids: CATRIKIQGANADTQYF. CDR3 nucleotides: TGTGCCACCAGGATCAAGATACAGGGGGCGAATGCAGATACGCAGTATTTT.

Ten or more counts support this clonotype. This chain connects TRBV5-1 to TRBJ2-4; 8 bases are a match to TRBD1. CDR1 is SGHRS, CDR2 YFSETQ, per germline. The CDR3 covers 16 residues. Trimming at V came to 4 bases and at J to 0 bases, leaving 6 bases not matched to a gene. CDR3: CASSPTGALAKNIQYF. CDR3 DNA sequence: TGCGCCAGCAGCCCGACAGGGGCACTAGCCAAAAACATTCAGTACTTC.

This clonotype appeared a few times. The V gene is TRBV29-1, the J gene TRBJ1-1; no firm D call. The CDR3 is 11 residues long. Germline loops: CDR1 SQVTM, CDR2 ANQGSEA. V dropped 7 bases and J dropped 3 bases, with 9 bases sitting between them. The CDR3 nucleotides are TGCAGCGCCCATGTGGACACTGAAGCTTTCTTT. As protein: CSAHVDTEAFF.

This clonotype was detected ten times or more. The rearrangement uses TRBV11-2 and TRBJ1-1; TRBD1 is a possible D gene (5 bases). Germline V CDR1 and CDR2: SGHAT, FQNNGV. There are 14 residues in the CDR3. With 4 bases removed from V and 2 bases from J, the gap between germline ends came to 11 bases. The CDR3 spells CASSSHQGNTEAFF. In DNA, the CDR3 is TGTGCCAGCAGCTCACATCAGGGAAACACTGAAGCTTTCTTT.

The gene calls are TRBV6-1 and TRBJ2-5, with TRBD1 matching 7 bases. The germline V gene encodes CDR1 MNHNS and CDR2 SASEGT. The V gene end was trimmed by 8 bases and the J gene end by 0 bases; junction bases not matched to a gene: 6. This CDR3 comprises 14 residues. Here the CDR3 reads CASRDSTYQETQYF. CDR3 coding DNA: TGTGCCAGCCGGGACAGCACTTACCAAGAGACCCAGTACTTC.

The chain has TRBV6-2 or TRBV6-3 and TRBJ2-3; TRBD2 matches at 7 bases. This CDR3 is built from 15 residues. After removal of 5 bases from V and 4 bases from J, the junction contained 9 bases not matched to a gene. CDR1 and CDR2 (germline): MNHEY, SVGEGT. The CDR3 loop reads CASSPGDYPPDTQYF. CDR3 DNA: TGTGCCAGCAGTCCCGGGGACTACCCGCCAGATACGCAGTATTTT.

The chain links TRBV4-3 to TRBJ2-1; possible D gene TRBD2, 6 bases. V was clipped by 8 bases and J by 1 base, with 9 bases between them. The CDR3 totals 13 residues. The germline gives CDR1 LGHNA, CDR2 YSLEER. As DNA, the CDR3 is TGCGCCAGCGCGGGGACGTCCTACAATGAGCAGTTCTTC. It encodes CASAGTSYNEQFF.

The gene calls are TRBV12-3 or TRBV12-4 and TRBJ2-1; no clear D. Trimming left V 1 base short and J 9 bases short, with 10 bases between. The CDR3 consists of 13 residues. This chain's CDR3 is CASSLGPWSEQFF. The CDR3 region has the DNA TGTGCCAGCAGTTTAGGCCCCTGGAGTGAGCAGTTCTTC.

The chain links TRBV28 to TRBJ2-1, with D possibly being TRBD2 (5 bases). Germline-derived CDR1 and CDR2 are MDHEN and SYDVKM. The CDR3 is 15 residues long. Trimming cost V 6 bases and J 8 bases, with 20 bases left between them. In DNA, the CDR3 is TGTGCCAGCAGACGTCCGGGATCCCCGGCCCATGAGCAGTTCTTC. Its translation is CASRRPGSPAHEQFF.

This clonotype turned up a few times. For the CDR3, the DNA is TGCAGTGCTCCTATGACAGGGATCTACGAGCAGTACTTC. It translates to CSAPMTGIYEQYF. V and J are TRBV20-1 and TRBJ2-7; 7 bases are shared with TRBD1. From germline, CDR1 is DFQATT and CDR2 SNEGSKA (reference sequence). Trimming cost V 5 bases and J 3 bases; bases outside gene matches: 7. This CDR3 has 13 amino acids.

This chain uses TRBV30 with TRBJ2-4; a weak D match, TRBD1 (7 bases). Trimming took off 0 bases at V and 8 bases at J, with 8 bases between the two ends. In germline, CDR1 is GTSNPN, CDR2 SVGIG (reference sequence). This CDR3 region has 12 residues. The CDR3 DNA follows: TGTGCCTGGAGTGTCAGGGGGGACATTCAGTACTTC. This sequence encodes CAWSVRGDIQYF.

This clonotype was counted at least ten times. The chain is built from TRBV6-4 and TRBJ2-2, with TRBD1 matching over 8 bases. Losses at the gene ends were 6 bases for V and 6 bases for J; bases not matched to a gene: 9. CDR1 is MRHNA, CDR2 SNTAGT, per germline. The CDR3 is 15 residues long. This CDR3 reads CASSRDRGAAGELFF. Here the CDR3 DNA reads TGTGCCAGCAGCCGAGACAGGGGAGCGGCCGGGGAGCTGTTTTTT.

V usage is TRBV2 and J usage is TRBJ2-6; 8 positions agree with TRBD2. The CDR3 consists of 18 residues. Germline values: CDR1 SNHLY, CDR2 FYNNEI. J lost 0 bases, V lost 2 bases, and 6 bases had no gene match. The CDR3 DNA reads as TGTGCCAGCAGTGAAAGGCGGGAGGCCCTCTCTGGGGCCAACGTCCTGACTTTC. It yields the protein CASSERREALSGANVLTF.

Only a few counts were recorded for this clonotype. The V call is TRBV6-1, the J call TRBJ2-5; maybe TRBD1 (5 bases). In germline, CDR1 is MNHNS, CDR2 SASEGT. V lost 7 bases and J 4 bases, leaving 16 bases between the germline ends. The CDR3 covers 14 residues. The CDR3 DNA reads as TGTGCCAGCAAGTCACAGGCCGCCGGAGAGACCCAGTACTTC. This sequence encodes CASKSQAAGETQYF.

CDR3 coding DNA: TGCGCCAGCAGCTTGGATTGGGACAGGGTAGAAGAGACCCAGTACTTC. It translates to CASSLDWDRVEETQYF. This chain joins TRBV5-1 and TRBJ2-5, with 9 nucleotides matching TRBD1. Germline CDR1 SGHRS, CDR2 YFSETQ. J was trimmed by 3 bases and V by 0 bases; bases with no gene match: 6. This CDR3 comprises 16 residues. Using reference TRBV5-1 and TRBJ2-5 for the parts outside the CDR3, the full variable domain is KAGVTQTPRYLIKTRGQQVTLSCSPISGHRSVSWYQQTPGQGLQFLFEYFSETQRNKGNFPGRFSGRQFSNSRSEMNVSTLELGDSALYLCASSLDWDRVEETQYFGPGTRLLVL.

The rearrangement joins TRBV20-1 to TRBJ2-7; possibly TRBD2 for D (6 bases). Trimming pared 1 base from V and 0 bases from J, leaving 22 bases between. CDR1 DFQATT and CDR2 SNEGSKA come from the germline V gene (reference sequence). This CDR3 comprises 18 residues. In nucleotides, the CDR3 is TGCAGTGCTAGAGGACCAATCCGTGGGGGGTCCAGCTCCTACGAGCAGTACTTC. This codes for CSARGPIRGGSSSYEQYF.

The sample holds a few counts of this clonotype. The DNA of the CDR3 is TGCAGCGTTGAATACCCCGAGCAGGCCGGGGCTATCTATGGCTACACCTTC. Its protein product is CSVEYPEQAGAIYGYTF. The J gene is TRBJ1-2, the V gene TRBV29-1, with D perhaps TRBD1 (5 bases). The ends were cut back, 2 bases at V and 4 bases at J, with 23 bases in the middle. Germline V CDR1 and CDR2: SQVTM, ANQGSEA. This CDR3 has 17 residues.

The genes are TRBV5-6 and TRBJ2-7; D unclear. CDR1 and CDR2 from the germline V gene are SGHDT and YYEEEE. This CDR3 is built from 14 residues. The V end was cut by 5 bases, the J end by 5 bases, with 17 bases between. CDR3 loop: CASRLTGKGNEQYF. The CDR3 DNA is TGTGCCAGCAGGTTAACGGGTAAGGGTAACGAGCAGTACTTC.

This clonotype was counted ten times or more. The rearrangement links TRBV5-1 to TRBJ1-4; 7 bases agree with TRBD1. The V and J ends lost 2 bases and 7 bases, in that order; junction bases with no gene match: 8. This CDR3 spans 15 amino acids. The germline V gene encodes CDR1 SGHRS and CDR2 YFSETQ. This CDR3 reads CASSFGTAGGEKLFF. Written as DNA, the CDR3 is TGCGCCAGCAGCTTTGGGACAGCCGGGGGTGAAAAACTGTTTTTT.